The present TCR beta chain was sequenced within a study of shared clonotypes between healthy human individuals. Study outcomes and limitations: Tissue TCR repertoires likely differ from these blood-only repertoires. The four-donor shared clonotypes exceeded non-shared clonotypes in generation probability, with non-shared ones scoring lower. A small donor pool kept down the genetic and exposure-history diversity that was represented.

Germline CDR1 and CDR2: MNHEY and SVGAGI. Trimming pared 7 bases from V and 1 base from J, leaving 10 bases between. The length of the CDR3 is 14 residues. As for this clone: Its cognate antigen is unknown.

Naive CD8 cells were CD45RO-negative, positively selected for CCR7, excluding terminally differentiated effector memory CD45RA+ cells. Donors had no recently reported acute infections or vaccinations and were HIV-negative. Data came from immunoSEQ multiplex PCR; TCRdb stores just in-frame clones and leaves some out. The table has around 2,000,000 clones, about 95% seen once. The TCR sequence derives from a man aged 18 to 29 in good health. The chain couples TRBV6-5 to TRBJ2-2; possibly TRBD1 or TRBD2 for D (5 bases each). The material sequenced was naive CD8+ T cells sorted from blood. The CDR3, as DNA: TGTGCCAGCATATCGGGGCAGAACACCGGGGAGCTGTTTTTT. Translation gives CASISGQNTGELFF.